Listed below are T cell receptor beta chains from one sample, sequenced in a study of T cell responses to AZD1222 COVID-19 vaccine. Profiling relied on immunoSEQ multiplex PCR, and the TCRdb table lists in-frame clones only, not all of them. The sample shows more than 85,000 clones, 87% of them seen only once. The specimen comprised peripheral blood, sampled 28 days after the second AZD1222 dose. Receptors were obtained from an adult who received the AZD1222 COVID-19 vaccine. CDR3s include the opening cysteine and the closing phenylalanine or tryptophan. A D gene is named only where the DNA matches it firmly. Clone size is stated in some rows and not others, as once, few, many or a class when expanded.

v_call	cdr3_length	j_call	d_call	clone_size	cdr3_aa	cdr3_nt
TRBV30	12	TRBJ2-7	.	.	CAWSVRGYEQYF	TGTGCCTGGAGTGTACGAGGTTACGAGCAGTACTTC
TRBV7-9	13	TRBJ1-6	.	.	CASSLADFSPLHF	TGTGCCAGCAGCTTAGCGGATTTTTCACCCCTCCACTTT
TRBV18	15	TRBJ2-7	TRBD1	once	CASSLGQGPSYEQYF	TGTGCCAGCTCACTTGGACAGGGGCCCTCCTACGAGCAGTACTTC
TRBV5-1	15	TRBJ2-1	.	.	CASSLALLSYNEQFF	TGCGCCAGCAGCTTGGCACTCCTCTCCTACAATGAGCAGTTCTTC
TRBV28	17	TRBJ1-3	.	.	CASSLGLRARGGNTIYF	TGTGCCAGCAGTTTAGGTCTTCGGGCGAGGGGGGGAAACACCATATATTTT
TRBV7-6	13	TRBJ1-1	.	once	CASSSSDRSEAFF	TGTGCCAGCAGCTCGTCTGACAGGTCTGAAGCTTTCTTT
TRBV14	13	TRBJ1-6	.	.	CASSGIQPGPLHF	TGTGCCAGCAGCGGCATTCAACCTGGACCCCTCCACTTT
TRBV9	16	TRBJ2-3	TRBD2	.	CASSLRLAGSTDTQYF	TGTGCCAGCAGCTTAAGACTAGCGGGAAGCACAGATACGCAGTATTTT
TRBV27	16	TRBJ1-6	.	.	CASTRDPMGYNSPLHF	TGTGCCAGCACCCGGGATCCAATGGGATATAATTCACCCCTCCACTTT
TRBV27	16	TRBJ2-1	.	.	CASSLSVSVVFNEQFF	TGTGCCAGCAGTTTATCGGTGAGCGTTGTGTTCAATGAGCAGTTCTTC
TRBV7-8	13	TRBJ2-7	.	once	CASSFGGSKGQYF	TGTGCCAGCAGCTTTGGCGGGTCCAAAGGGCAGTACTTC
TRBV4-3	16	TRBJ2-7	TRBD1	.	CASSQEVQGVRNEQYF	TGCGCCAGCAGCCAAGAAGTCCAGGGGGTAAGAAACGAGCAGTACTTC
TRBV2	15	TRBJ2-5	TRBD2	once	CASSEAVGGPETQYF	TGTGCCAGCAGTGAAGCGGTGGGAGGGCCAGAGACCCAGTACTTC
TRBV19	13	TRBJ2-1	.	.	CASTEGTYNEQFF	TGTGCCAGTACGGAAGGGACCTACAATGAGCAGTTCTTC
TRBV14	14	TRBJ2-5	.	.	CASSLRTRGETQYF	TGTGCCAGCAGCCTTCGGACGCGGGGAGAGACCCAGTACTTC
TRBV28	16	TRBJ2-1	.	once	CASSSARTSFYNEQFF	TGTGCCAGCAGTTCAGCAAGGACCTCATTTTACAATGAGCAGTTCTTC
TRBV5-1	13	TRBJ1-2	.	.	CASSFRLASGYTF	TGCGCCAGCAGCTTTAGACTGGCTTCTGGCTACACCTTC
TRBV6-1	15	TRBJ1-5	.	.	CASSEDGTSNQPQHF	TGTGCCAGCAGTGAAGACGGGACGTCCAATCAGCCCCAGCATTTT
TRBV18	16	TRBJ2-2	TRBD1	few	CASSPSTGGLTRELFF	TGTGCCAGCTCACCATCGACAGGGGGGCTTACCAGGGAGCTGTTTTTT
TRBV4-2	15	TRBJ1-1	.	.	CASSQDSGVNTEAFF	TGTGCCAGCAGCCAAGATAGCGGGGTAAACACTGAAGCTTTCTTT
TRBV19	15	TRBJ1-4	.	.	CASRKTDTTNEKLFF	TGTGCCAGTAGGAAGACGGACACAACTAATGAAAAACTGTTTTTT
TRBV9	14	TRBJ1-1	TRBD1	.	CASSSTGGNTEAFF	TGTGCCAGCAGCTCGACAGGGGGGAACACTGAAGCTTTCTTT
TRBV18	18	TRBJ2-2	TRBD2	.	CASSPRTSGPSGTGELFF	TGTGCCAGCTCACCTAGGACTAGCGGACCAAGTGGGACCGGGGAGCTGTTTTTT
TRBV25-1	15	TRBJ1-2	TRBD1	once	CASSEGQVPNYGYTF	TGTGCCAGCAGTGAGGGACAGGTTCCTAACTATGGCTACACCTTC
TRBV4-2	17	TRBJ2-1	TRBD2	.	CASSPRTSRISYNEQFF	TGTGCCAGCAGCCCGAGGACTAGTCGAATCTCCTACAATGAGCAGTTCTTC
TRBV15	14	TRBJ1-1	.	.	CATRPFEINTEAFF	TGTGCCACCAGGCCCTTCGAGATAAACACTGAAGCTTTCTTT
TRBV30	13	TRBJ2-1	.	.	CAWSYGLGNEQFF	TGTGCCTGGAGTTATGGCTTGGGCAATGAGCAGTTCTTC
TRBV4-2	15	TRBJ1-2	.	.	CASSQETGGLYGYTF	TGTGCCAGCAGCCAAGAGACAGGAGGCCTCTATGGCTACACCTTC
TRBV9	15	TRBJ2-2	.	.	CASSVESRASGELFF	TGTGCCAGCAGCGTAGAGAGTAGGGCTAGCGGGGAGCTGTTTTTT
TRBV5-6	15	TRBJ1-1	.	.	CASSPDTAGHTEAFF	TGTGCCAGCAGCCCTGACACTGCAGGACACACTGAAGCTTTCTTT
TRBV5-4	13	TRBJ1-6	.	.	CASSFRDNSPLHF	TGTGCCAGCAGCTTCCGTGATAATTCACCCCTCCACTTT
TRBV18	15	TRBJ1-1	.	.	CASSPPGTWNTEAFF	TGTGCCAGCTCACCACCAGGGACATGGAACACTGAAGCTTTCTTT
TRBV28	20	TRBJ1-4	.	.	CASSLYYFRDRMGTNEKLFF	TGTGCCAGCAGTTTATATTATTTCAGGGATCGCATGGGAACTAATGAAAAACTGTTTTTT
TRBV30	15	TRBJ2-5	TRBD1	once	CAWSSDRARQETQYF	TGTGCCTGGAGTTCAGACAGGGCCCGACAAGAGACCCAGTACTTC
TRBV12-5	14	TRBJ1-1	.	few	CASGLGGATTEAFF	TGTGCTAGTGGTTTGGGGGGGGCAACAACTGAAGCTTTCTTT
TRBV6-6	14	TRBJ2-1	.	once	CASSYGQGGSEQFF	TGTGCCAGCAGTTACGGGCAGGGGGGCTCTGAGCAGTTCTTC
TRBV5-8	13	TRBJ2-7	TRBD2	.	CASSRREDNEQYF	TGTGCCAGCTCCCGGCGGGAGGACAACGAGCAGTACTTC
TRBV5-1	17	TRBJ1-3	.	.	CASSLGGGIGSGNTIYF	TGCGCCAGCAGCTTGGGAGGAGGAATTGGCTCTGGAAACACCATATATTTT
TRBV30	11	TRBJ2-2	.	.	CAWRDAGELFF	TGTGCCTGGAGGGACGCCGGGGAGCTGTTTTTT
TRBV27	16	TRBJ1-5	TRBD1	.	CASSRRQGSPDQPQHF	TGTGCCAGCAGTCGTAGACAGGGGTCACCGGATCAGCCCCAGCATTTT
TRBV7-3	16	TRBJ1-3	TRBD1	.	CASSSTGTGSGNTIYF	TGTGCCAGCAGCTCAACCGGGACAGGCTCTGGAAACACCATATATTTT
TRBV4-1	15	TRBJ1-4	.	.	CASSQTMALPRKLFF	TGCGCCAGCAGCCAAACGATGGCTTTACCCAGAAAACTGTTTTTT
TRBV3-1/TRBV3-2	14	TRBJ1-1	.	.	CASTLGQPALEAFF	TGTGCCAGCACCCTTGGACAGCCAGCCCTCGAAGCTTTCTTT
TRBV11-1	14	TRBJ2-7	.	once	CASSLGWGAYEQYF	TGTGCCAGCAGCTTAGGGTGGGGAGCCTACGAGCAGTACTTC
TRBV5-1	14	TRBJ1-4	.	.	CASSLAAANEKLFF	TGCGCCAGCAGCTTGGCCGCGGCAAATGAAAAACTGTTTTTT
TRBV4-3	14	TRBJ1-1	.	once	CASSQDTRGTEAFF	TGCGCCAGCAGCCAAGATACGAGGGGGACTGAAGCTTTCTTT
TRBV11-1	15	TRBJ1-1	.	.	CASSLDWIDHTEAFF	TGTGCCAGCAGCTTAGATTGGATTGATCACACTGAAGCTTTCTTT
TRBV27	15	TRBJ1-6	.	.	CASRPRDYYNSPLHF	TGTGCCAGCAGACCCCGGGACTACTATAATTCACCCCTCCACTTT
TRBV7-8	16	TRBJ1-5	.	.	CASSPYARNSNQPQHF	TGTGCCAGCAGCCCATACGCCAGAAATAGCAATCAGCCCCAGCATTTT
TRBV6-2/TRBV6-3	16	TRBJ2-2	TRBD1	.	CASSSTVDRDTGELFF	TGTGCCAGCAGTTCAACTGTTGACAGGGACACCGGGGAGCTGTTTTTT
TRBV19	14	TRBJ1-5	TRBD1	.	CASTKQGNNQPQHF	TGTGCCAGTACCAAACAGGGGAATAATCAGCCCCAGCATTTT
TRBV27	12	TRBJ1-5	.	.	CASSKGNQPQHF	TGTGCCAGCAGCAAAGGGAATCAGCCCCAGCATTTT
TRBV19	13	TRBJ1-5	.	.	CASGERGDQPQHF	TGTGCCTCGGGGGAAAGGGGTGATCAGCCCCAGCATTTT
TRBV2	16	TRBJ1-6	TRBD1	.	CASSEGWDRRNSPLHF	TGTGCCAGCAGTGAAGGCTGGGACAGGAGAAATTCACCCCTCCACTTT
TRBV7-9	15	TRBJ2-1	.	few	CASSLVRGAYNEQFF	TGTGCCAGCAGCTTAGTACGCGGGGCATACAATGAGCAGTTCTTC